This T cell receptor (beta chain) is drawn from a study of cytomegalovirus exposure and HLA in healthy donors. At the level of the study: The same platform used for the approximately 670 first-cohort repertoires was also used for the 90 to 150 validation repertoires, as a later analysis reported.

CDR1 and CDR2 (germline): GTSNPN, SVGIG (reference sequence). The CDR3 is made up of 13 amino acids. After removal of 5 bases from V and 4 bases from J, the junction contained 4 bases not matched to a gene. As regards this clone: Its antigen is not known.

The assay was immunoSEQ multiplex PCR, and TCRdb's table has in-frame clones only and misses some. The sample shows 120,000 to 150,000 clones, about 88% of them seen only once. Study observations and caveats: Testing in vitro showed a few CMV-associated chains specific for CMV antigens. The study found most TCR sequences rare, yet found some public TCRs in many donors. The study listed around 150 cytomegalovirus-associated TCR beta chains.

Sequenced input: PBMCs. The chain uses TRBV30 and TRBJ1-4; the match to TRBD1 covers 7 bases. The sequence was obtained from a man younger than 35 in good health and CMV-seropositive. CDR3 region: CAWSGTVNEKLFF. Written as DNA, the CDR3 is TGTGCCTGGTCCGGGACAGTTAATGAAAAACTGTTTTTT.